The next 14 T cell receptor beta chains were all read from a single sample in a study of tumor-infiltrating lymphocytes in primary liver carcinoma. With 400 to 550 ng total RNA as template and a constant-region primer, TCR beta cDNA was made. For TCR beta, libraries were produced by three nested multiplex PCR rounds using slightly modified ARM-PCR. Investigators reported that the first two PCR rounds, at approximately 11 cycles each, used TRBV1-TRBV30 forward primers with a C-beta reverse primer. TCRdb reanalysed the multiplex PCR reads using MiXCR and keeps one entry per CDR3 protein. The sample holds over 35,000 distinct CDR3 sequences, nearly 75% seen once. DNA and RNA were both co-extracted from approximately 20-30 mg of bulk tissue that had not been sorted. Sequenced input: liver tumor tissue from sampling region 4. Subset reported: tumor region T4, right-lateral pole. The receptors were sampled from a middle-aged man with primary liver carcinoma and hepatitis B virus infection.

By its share, this clonotype is medium-sized. The chain uses TRBV7-8 and TRBJ2-7; D is perhaps TRBD1 (6 bases). Trimming left V 2 bases short and J 6 bases short, with 8 bases between. Per the germline V gene, CDR1 is SGHVS and CDR2 is FQNEAQ. The CDR3 runs to 12 residues. The CDR3 loop is CASSLPGVEQYF. The CDR3 coding sequence is TGTGCCAGCAGCTTACCAGGGGTCGAGCAGTACTTC.

A single count supports this clonotype. As the CDR3 is not closed by the conserved phenylalanine or tryptophan, this likely results from a read error. The V call is TRBV4-1, the J call TRBJ2-6; no firm D call. This CDR3 spans 13 amino acids. CDR1 and CDR2 from the germline V gene are MGHRA and YSYEKL. The CDR3 protein is CANSQVGANVLTL. The CDR3 bases are TGTGCCAACAGCCAAGTTGGGGCCAACGTCCTGACTTTG.

By proportion, this clonotype is medium-sized (0.01 to 0.1%). The DNA of the CDR3 is TGTGCCAGCAGTACAGGACAGGGGGAGACCCAGTACTTC. This codes for CASSTGQGETQYF. This chain joins TRBV6-5 and TRBJ2-5; the match to TRBD1 covers 9 bases. The V gene's germline CDR1 is MNHEY and CDR2 SVGAGI. V was clipped by 5 bases and J by 5 bases; unmatched bases: 3. There are 13 residues in the CDR3.

With regard to this clonotype: The missing conserved phenylalanine or tryptophan at the end of this CDR3 makes a read error likely. The chain links TRBV11-3 to TRBJ2-1; D is undetermined. The CDR3 sequence is 14 residues long. Germline V gene sequence: CDR1 SGHNT, CDR2 YENEEA. The CDR3 spells CANSLGISNNEQFI. In nucleotides, the CDR3 is TGTGCCAACAGCTTAGGGATCAGCAACAATGAGCAGTTCATC.

This clonotype was seen ten or more times. This chain uses TRBV7-2 with TRBJ2-2; D tentatively fits TRBD1 or TRBD2 (6 bases each). Deletions cut 5 bases from V and 0 bases from J, with 13 bases between. CDR1 and CDR2 (germline): SGHTA, FQGNSA. CDR3 length: 16 residues. CDR3 bases: TGTGCCAGCAGCCCCCGGGGGCCGACGAACACCGGGGAGCTGTTTTTT. Protein sequence: CASSPRGPTNTGELFF.

This clonotype showed up many times. The rearrangement joins TRBV28 to TRBJ1-1, with D maybe TRBD1 (6 bases). Trimming took 8 bases from V and 3 from J, leaving 16 bases between them. The CDR3 runs 14 residues. Germline assignment: CDR1 MDHEN and CDR2 SYDVKM. This CDR3 reads CASFNTPGDTEAFF. CDR3 DNA: TGTGCCAGCTTCAACACCCCAGGGGACACTGAAGCTTTCTTT. Supplemented by reference TRBV28 and TRBJ1-1, the full variable domain reads DVKVTQSSRYLVKRTGEKVFLECVQDMDHENMFWYRQDPGLGLRLIYFSYDVKMKEKGDIPEGYSVSREKKERFSLILESASTNQTSMYLCASFNTPGDTEAFFGQGTRLTVV.

The table lists this clonotype with a count of one. The junction differs from germline at one of its ends, possibly a read error. This rearrangement joins TRBV13 to TRBJ2-1; 9 nucleotides match TRBD2. The CDR3 runs to 20 residues. Germline V gene sequence: CDR1 PRHDT, CDR2 FYEKMQ (reference sequence). The CDR3 nucleotides read TGTGCCAGCAGCTGGAGAGGGCTAGCGGGAAGTTTGAGCTCTTACAATGGGCAGTTCTTC. As protein: CASSWRGLAGSLSSYNGQFF. Variable domain in full (rest from reference TRBV13 and TRBJ2-1): AAGVIQSPRHLIKEKRETATLKCYPIPRHDTVYWYQQGPGQDPQFLISFYEKMQSDKGSIPDRFSAQQFSDYHSELNMSSLELGDSALYFCASSWRGLAGSLSSYNGQFFGPGTRLTVL.

Of note for this clonotype: Because it lacks the conserved phenylalanine or tryptophan at the end, this CDR3 is likely a read error. V usage is TRBV5-1 and J usage is TRBJ1-1; 9 nucleotides line up with TRBD1. The CDR3 extends over 15 amino acids. Germline CDR1 and CDR2: SGHRS and YFSETQ. This chain's CDR3 is CASSPQGAYNIEAFS. The CDR3 nucleotides are TGCGCCAGCAGCCCACAGGGGGCGTACAACATTGAAGCTTTCTCT.

This clonotype was recorded at least ten times. The gene calls are TRBV7-3 and TRBJ2-3; no reliable D call. Trimming took 5 bases from V and 4 from J, leaving 10 bases between them. CDR1 SGHTA and CDR2 FQGTGA come from the germline V gene. The CDR3 extends over 13 amino acids. CDR3 amino acids: CASSPTPSDTQYF. CDR3 DNA: TGTGCCAGCAGCCCGACACCCTCAGATACGCAGTATTTT.

This clonotype qualifies as medium-sized (0.01 to 0.1%). This chain connects TRBV14 to TRBJ2-3; TRBD1 agrees at 8 bases. In germline, CDR1 is SGHDN, CDR2 FVKESK. The junction had 7 bases not matched to a gene; V was cut back by 2 bases and J by 3 bases. The CDR3 length is 16 residues. CDR3 amino acids: CASSQRQGRGTDTQYF. The CDR3 region has the DNA TGTGCCAGCAGCCAACGACAGGGGAGAGGGACAGATACGCAGTATTTT.

As for this clonotype: Compared with germline, one end of the junction differs, possibly owing to a read error. This chain connects TRBV5-1 to TRBJ2-2; tentative D call: TRBD2 (6 bases). The CDR3 consists of 17 residues. Germline loops: CDR1 SGHRS, CDR2 YFSETQ. CDR3 DNA: TGCGCCAGGAGCTTCGAAACTAGCAGGAGGAACACCGGGGAGCTGTTTTTT. It codes for CARSFETSRRNTGELFF.

In regard to this clonotype: An end of the junction differs from the germline gene, which may be a read error. This sequence joins TRBV11-1 and TRBJ2-7, with D possibly TRBD2 on 6 matching bases. The CDR3 has 13 amino acids. Germline V gives CDR1 SGHAT, CDR2 FQDESV (reference sequence). CDR3 amino acids: CASGGKRSYVQHF. In DNA form, the CDR3 reads TGTGCCAGCGGGGGGAAGCGATCGTACGTGCAGCACTTC.

At least ten counts were recorded for this clonotype. A much larger clone lies one base from this, so it may be a read error. The rearrangement uses TRBV5-1 and TRBJ1-1, with 9 bases aligning to TRBD1. Germline V gene lookup returns CDR1 SGHRS and CDR2 YFSETQ. The CDR3 is 15 residues long. The CDR3 DNA follows: TGCGCCAGCAGCCCACAGGGGGCGTACAACACTGGAGCTTTCTTT. Amino acids: CASSPQGAYNTGAFF.

In the case of this clonotype: No conserved phenylalanine or tryptophan is present at the end of the CDR3, so a read error is the likely explanation. The J gene is TRBJ2-5, the V gene TRBV29-1; D gene ambiguous. The CDR3 runs 15 residues. The germline gives CDR1 SQVTM, CDR2 ANQGSEA. The chain's CDR3 is CSVESAVGRSEIQYL. In DNA form, the CDR3 reads TGCAGCGTTGAATCCGCGGTGGGTAGATCGGAGATCCAGTACTTG.